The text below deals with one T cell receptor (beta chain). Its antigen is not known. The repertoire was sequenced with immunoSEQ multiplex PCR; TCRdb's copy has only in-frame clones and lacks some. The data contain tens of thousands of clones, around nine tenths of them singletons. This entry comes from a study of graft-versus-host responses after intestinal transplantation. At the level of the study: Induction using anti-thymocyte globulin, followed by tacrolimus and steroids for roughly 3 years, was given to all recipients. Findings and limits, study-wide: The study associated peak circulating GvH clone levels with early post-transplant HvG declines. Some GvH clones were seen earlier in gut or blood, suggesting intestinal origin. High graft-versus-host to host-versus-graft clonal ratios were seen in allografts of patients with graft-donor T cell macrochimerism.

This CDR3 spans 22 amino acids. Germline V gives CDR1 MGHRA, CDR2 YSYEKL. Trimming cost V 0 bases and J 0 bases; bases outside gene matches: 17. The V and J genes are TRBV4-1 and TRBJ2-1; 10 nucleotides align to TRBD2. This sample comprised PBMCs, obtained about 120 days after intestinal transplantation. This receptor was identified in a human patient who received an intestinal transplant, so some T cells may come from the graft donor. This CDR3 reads CASSQDPPGVAGGDSSYNEQFF. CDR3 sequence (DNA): TGCGCCAGCAGCCAAGATCCCCCAGGGGTAGCGGGAGGAGACAGCTCCTACAATGAGCAGTTCTTC.